This is a list of T cell receptor beta chains from one sample in a study of OX40 agonist ivuxolimab in advanced cancers. Assay used: immunoSEQ multiplex PCR; TCRdb lists only in-frame clones, some missing. The sample yields roughly 97,000 clones, around 90% seen once. The input for sequencing was CD4+ or CD8+ T cells sorted from blood, taken in a trial of the OX40 agonist ivuxolimab. These receptor sequences come from an adult with an advanced solid tumor such as melanoma, head and neck, liver or kidney cancer. Both conserved end residues are part of each CDR3. D genes are given only for firm matches. Rows give clone size only sometimes, using once, few, many, or a class for an expanded clone.

D | J | V | size | CDR3 | DNA
TRBD1 | TRBJ2-2 | TRBV29-1 | - | CSVGWTGAGELFF | TGCAGCGTTGGGTGGACAGGGGCCGGGGAGCTGTTTTTT
- | TRBJ1-1 | TRBV11-1 | - | CASSSMNTEAFF | TGTGCCAGCAGCTCCATGAACACTGAAGCTTTCTTT
- | TRBJ2-7 | TRBV6-5 | - | CASSGTEIYEQYF | TGTGCCAGCTCAGGAACGGAGATCTACGAGCAGTACTTC
- | TRBJ1-5 | TRBV10-3 | once | CAISEGNQPQHF | TGTGCCATCAGTGAAGGAAATCAGCCCCAGCATTTT
- | TRBJ2-3 | TRBV7-2 | medium-sized | CASSFRGTDTQYF | TGTGCCAGCAGCTTCCGTGGGACAGATACGCAGTATTTT
TRBD2 | TRBJ2-5 | TRBV5-1 | - | CASSTRGGTQETQYF | TGCGCCAGCAGCACCCGGGGGGGAACCCAAGAGACCCAGTACTTC
TRBD1 | TRBJ1-4 | TRBV7-3 | - | CASSLDRDEKLFF | TGTGCCAGCAGCTTAGACAGGGATGAAAAACTGTTTTTT
- | TRBJ2-3 | TRBV5-1 | - | CASSPGAGVRTDTQYF | TGCGCCAGCAGCCCGGGGGCAGGGGTCCGCACAGATACGCAGTATTTT
TRBD1 | TRBJ2-1 | TRBV2 | - | CATKRGTADNEQFF | TGTGCCACCAAACGAGGGACAGCCGACAATGAGCAGTTCTTC
- | TRBJ1-2 | TRBV18 | - | CASSPWAGSGIANYGYTF | TGTGCCAGCTCACCATGGGCAGGCTCAGGGATAGCCAACTATGGCTACACCTTC
- | TRBJ2-2 | TRBV5-4 | - | CASSLVGLNTGELFF | TGTGCCAGCAGCTTGGTCGGGCTAAACACCGGGGAGCTGTTTTTT
- | TRBJ2-5 | TRBV2 | - | CASSEGQSQETQYF | TGTGCCAGCAGTGAAGGGCAGAGTCAAGAGACCCAGTACTTC
- | TRBJ1-5 | TRBV7-2 | - | CASSLTEFHQPQHF | TGTGCCAGCAGCTTGACAGAGTTCCATCAGCCCCAGCATTTT
TRBD2 | TRBJ2-4 | TRBV9 | - | CASSGGASGGGGIQYF | TGTGCCAGCAGCGGAGGCGCTAGCGGGGGAGGCGGCATTCAGTACTTC
- | TRBJ1-5 | TRBV19 | - | CASSIGTVSNQPQHF | TGTGCCAGTAGTATCGGAACGGTTAGCAATCAGCCCCAGCATTTT
TRBD2 | TRBJ2-7 | TRBV28 | - | CASSSSGGPYYEQYF | TGTGCCAGCAGTTCTAGCGGGGGGCCTTACTACGAGCAGTACTTC
- | TRBJ2-5 | TRBV21-1 | - | CASSKAANRGSETQYF | TGTGCCAGCAGCAAAGCGGCCAATAGGGGTTCGGAGACCCAGTACTTC